This TCR beta chain was retrieved from a study of blood T cells in healthy people across ages. Study findings and constraints: CMV status of donors was not determined, possibly confounding expanded clonotype changes.

With regard to this clonotype: Its antigen is unidentified.

The CDR3 loop spans 15 amino acids. V gave up 2 bases and J gave up 0 bases, with 7 bases separating them. The V gene's germline CDR1 is LNHNV and CDR2 YYDKDF (reference sequence). Together with a sample-barcoded 5' primer, a J-beta primer mix was included in a second PCR lasting about 6 to 11 cycles. TCRdb recomputed calls from the 5' RACE reads with MiXCR, one row per CDR3 protein. The data hold around 990,000 distinct CDR3 sequences, with roughly two fifths observed a single time. The chain uses TRBV15 and TRBJ2-2; D is unclear. The sample taken for sequencing was blood. This clonotype originated in a man between 18 and 35 years old in good health. This chain's CDR3 is CATSRRVSNTGELFF. The CDR3 nucleotides read TGTGCCACCAGCAGACGCGTCTCGAACACCGGGGAGCTGTTTTTT.